These 22 T cell receptor beta chains originate from one sample sequenced in a study of blood T cell repertoires in COVID-19. The data were produced by immunoSEQ multiplex PCR, yet TCRdb's version contains in-frame clones alone and is incomplete. The sample holds some 220,000 clones, under 90% seen once. Source material: peripheral blood. Every receptor here comes from a woman aged 60-75 years who had recovered from COVID-19.

The chain is built from TRBV6-1 and TRBJ1-1; D not certain. In germline, CDR1 is MNHNS, CDR2 SASEGT. The CDR3 is made up of 14 amino acids. With 1 base removed from V and 3 bases from J, the gap between germline ends came to 9 bases. Here the CDR3 DNA reads TGTGCCAGCAGTGAAGTCCACGGTTACACTGAAGCTTTCTTT. Amino acid sequence: CASSEVHGYTEAFF.

This sequence joins TRBV4-2 and TRBJ2-5, with 9 bases fitting TRBD2. J gave up 4 bases and V 1 base, and 4 bases lay outside the gene matches. The CDR3 has 15 residues. Germline V gene sequence: CDR1 LGHNA, CDR2 YNFKEQ. The CDR3 sequence is CASSQGGGGGETQYF. The DNA for the CDR3 is TGTGCCAGCAGCCAAGGCGGCGGGGGGGGAGAGACCCAGTACTTC.

This clone has only a few counts. The gene calls are TRBV10-3 and TRBJ2-5; tentatively, D is TRBD1 (6 bases). CDR1 is ENHRY and CDR2 is SYGVKD in the germline V gene. The CDR3 consists of 14 residues. The V end was cut by 3 bases, the J end by 2 bases, with 10 bases between. CDR3 sequence: CAISDRTDQETQYF. The CDR3 DNA reads as TGTGCCATCAGTGACCGGACAGATCAAGAGACCCAGTACTTC.

The chain uses TRBV29-1 and TRBJ1-1, with TRBD1 matching over 8 bases. Germline V gene data show CDR1 as SQVTM and CDR2 as ANQGSEA. V gave up 6 bases and J gave up 1 base; unmatched junction bases: 7. The CDR3 sequence is 14 residues long. The CDR3 loop reads CSVIRGHRNTEAFF. In nucleotides, the CDR3 is TGCAGCGTGATCAGGGGGCATCGGAACACTGAAGCTTTCTTT.

The rearrangement joins TRBV2 to TRBJ1-1; 7 bases are shared with TRBD1. The CDR3 runs 14 residues. The V and J ends lost 6 bases and 4 bases, in that order; junction bases with no gene match: 8. In germline, CDR1 is SNHLY, CDR2 FYNNEI. The CDR3 protein is CASSRQGVGTEAFF. The CDR3 nucleotides read TGTGCCAGCAGCCGACAGGGAGTTGGCACTGAAGCTTTCTTT.

The J gene is TRBJ1-2, the V gene TRBV30; 9 bases are a match to TRBD1. Looked up from germline, CDR1 is GTSNPN and CDR2 is SVGIG (reference sequence). The CDR3 contains 13 residues. With 2 bases clipped from V and 6 bases from J, the junction kept 4 bases outside the gene matches. In nucleotides, the CDR3 is TGTGCCTGGAGTTACAGGGGGCCGGATGGCTACACCTTC. Its protein product is CAWSYRGPDGYTF. Full variable domain (missing parts from reference TRBV30 and TRBJ1-2): SQTIHQWPATLVQPVGSPLSLECTVEGTSNPNLYWYRQAAGRGLQLLFYSVGIGQISSEVPQNLSASRPQDRQFILSSKKLLLSDSGFYLCAWSYRGPDGYTFGSGTRLTVV.

The chain links TRBV7-2 to TRBJ1-1, with D unresolved. The CDR3 loop spans 12 amino acids. The germline gives CDR1 SGHTA, CDR2 FQGNSA. V shed 5 bases and J shed 7 bases, with 11 bases lying between them. DNA of the CDR3: TGTGCCAGCAGCGGGCTCGTGAGTGAAGCTTTCTTT. Protein sequence: CASSGLVSEAFF.

The rearrangement joins TRBV4-3 to TRBJ2-5; no reliable D call. The CDR3 extends over 15 amino acids. Trimming took 0 bases from V and 1 from J, leaving 9 bases between them. From germline, CDR1 is LGHNA and CDR2 YSLEER. CDR3 coding DNA: TGCGCCAGCAGCCAAGAACCCAGATCCCAAGAGACCCAGTACTTC. Its protein product is CASSQEPRSQETQYF.

CDR3 in amino acids: CASSPPRDRTYEQYF. DNA of the CDR3: TGTGCCAGCAGCCCCCCCCGGGACAGAACCTACGAGCAGTACTTC. The chain links TRBV13 to TRBJ2-7, with TRBD1 identical over 7 bases. Trimming cost V 5 bases and J 2 bases; bases outside gene matches: 9. Germline lookup yields CDR1 PRHDT and CDR2 FYEKMQ (reference sequence). This CDR3 region has 15 residues.

The V gene is TRBV6-5, the J gene TRBJ2-1; 7 nucleotides match TRBD2. CDR1 and CDR2 from the germline V gene are MNHEY and SVGAGI. Germline trimming cut 8 bases from V and 8 bases from J; bases unmatched to any gene: 9. The CDR3 runs to 13 residues. CDR3 amino acids: CASQRDSWDEQFF. The CDR3 bases are TGTGCCAGCCAGCGGGATTCCTGGGATGAGCAGTTCTTC.

The chain has TRBV7-9 and TRBJ1-3; a possible D gene is TRBD1 (5 bases). The V end lost 2 bases, the J end lost 7 bases, and 15 bases lay between the germline ends. CDR1 SEHNR and CDR2 FQNEAQ come from the germline V gene (reference sequence). The CDR3 is 15 residues long. CDR3 sequence reads: CASSLRGSAENTIYF. CDR3 nucleotide sequence: TGTGCCAGCAGCTTAAGGGGCTCAGCAGAGAACACCATATATTTT. Using reference TRBV7-9 and TRBJ1-3 for the parts outside the CDR3, the full variable domain is DTGVSQNPRHKITKRGQNVTFRCDPISEHNRLYWYRQTLGQGPEFLTYFQNEAQLEKSRLLSDRFSAERPKGSFSTLEIQRTEQGDSAMYLCASSLRGSAENTIYFGEGSWLTVV.

V gene TRBV5-4 combines with J gene TRBJ2-1; 8 nucleotides line up with TRBD1. This CDR3 has 15 residues. Germline V CDR1 and CDR2: SGHNT, YYREEE (reference sequence). Trimming took 4 bases from V and 8 from J; bases not matched to a gene: 11. The CDR3 bases are TGTGCCAGCAGCGCCCGGACAGGGAACAGGGATGAGCAGTTCTTC. Translation gives CASSARTGNRDEQFF.

The chain combines TRBV18 with TRBJ2-1, with TRBD2 matching over 11 bases. The CDR3 contains 17 residues. Trimming took 3 bases from V and 4 from J; bases not matched to a gene: 8. CDR1 is KGHSH and CDR2 is LQKENI in the germline V gene. For the CDR3, the DNA is TGTGCCAGCTCACCTAGAACTAGCGGGGGCCCATACAATGAGCAGTTCTTC. It translates to CASSPRTSGGPYNEQFF.

This clone was picked up one time. The chain joins TRBV5-6 to TRBJ1-3, with D perhaps TRBD1 (5 bases). V lost 5 bases and J lost 0, with 12 bases in between. The V gene's germline CDR1 is SGHDT and CDR2 YYEEEE. This CDR3 contains 15 residues. This CDR3 reads CASSYGHSSGNTIYF. As DNA, the CDR3 is TGTGCCAGCAGTTACGGACATTCCTCTGGAAACACCATATATTTT.

The chain employs TRBV30 and TRBJ1-6; no firm D call. This CDR3 contains 12 residues. Germline loops: CDR1 GTSNPN, CDR2 SVGIG (reference sequence). Trimming pared 2 bases from V and 7 bases from J, leaving 6 bases between. CDR3 protein: CAWSFRNSPLHF. The CDR3 nucleotides read TGTGCCTGGAGTTTCAGGAATTCACCCCTCCACTTT.

The V call is TRBV6-2 or TRBV6-3, the J call TRBJ2-3, with 7 nucleotides matching TRBD1. Trimming removed 2 bases from V and 4 bases from J; junction bases left unmatched: 3. CDR1 MNHEY and CDR2 SVGEGT come from the germline V gene. The length of the CDR3 is 14 residues. Written as DNA, the CDR3 is TGTGCCAGCAGTTACAGGGGGCTGGCAGATACGCAGTATTTT. Translation gives CASSYRGLADTQYF.

This chain links TRBV2 with TRBJ1-5; 9 bases agree with TRBD1. With V trimmed by 6 bases and J by 2 bases, 8 bases remained unmatched. There are 16 residues in the CDR3. CDR1 is SNHLY, CDR2 FYNNEI, per germline. This CDR3 reads CASSDPGQGGNQPQHF. In DNA, the CDR3 is TGTGCCAGCAGCGATCCGGGACAGGGAGGCAATCAGCCCCAGCATTTT.

V and J are TRBV14 and TRBJ1-3, with D tentatively TRBD1 (6 bases). Germline V CDR1 and CDR2: SGHDN, FVKESK. The CDR3 has 13 amino acids. V lost 4 bases and J 9 bases, leaving 13 bases between the germline ends. CDR3 amino acids: CASSLLTGRTIYF. CDR3 sequence (DNA): TGTGCCAGCAGCCTCTTGACAGGTCGCACCATATATTTT.

The chain joins TRBV7-9 to TRBJ1-6, with 8 nucleotides matching TRBD1. J lost 5 bases, V lost 1 base, and 1 base had no gene match. The V gene's germline CDR1 is SEHNR and CDR2 FQNEAQ (reference sequence). This CDR3 has 15 amino acids. The CDR3 loop is CASSLGQGHNSPLHF. CDR3 nucleotides: TGTGCCAGCAGCTTAGGACAGGGGCATAATTCACCCCTCCACTTT.

The V gene is TRBV19, the J gene TRBJ1-1; tentative D call: TRBD1 (5 bases). The V end lost 11 bases, the J end lost 4 bases, and 20 bases lay between the germline ends. The CDR3 contains 14 residues. The germline V gene encodes CDR1 LNHDA and CDR2 SQIVND (reference sequence). The chain's CDR3 is CAVVRGVDGTEAFF. CDR3 DNA sequence: TGTGCCGTGGTTCGGGGGGTAGATGGCACTGAAGCTTTCTTT.

The CDR3 region has the DNA TGTGCCTGGAGTTCTAGCGGGGGTTTTCGGACGATAAACAATGAGCAGTTCTTC. Translated: CAWSSSGGFRTINNEQFF. This chain connects TRBV30 to TRBJ2-1, with 10 nucleotides matching TRBD2. The J segment lost 5 bases and the V segment lost 2 bases, leaving 15 bases of the junction unmatched. The germline CDR1 and CDR2 sequences are GTSNPN and SVGIG (reference sequence). CDR3 length equals 18 residues.

As to this clone: At the DNA level, this CDR3 is encoded by other sequences in the same sample as well. The chain carries TRBV5-1 and TRBJ1-2; 7 bases are a match to TRBD1. Germline V gene lookup returns CDR1 SGHRS and CDR2 YFSETQ. This CDR3 spans 13 amino acids. V lost 2 bases and J lost 3; bases outside the gene matches: 1. This chain's CDR3 is CASSLTGDYGYTF. The CDR3 DNA reads TGCGCCAGCAGCTTAACAGGGGACTATGGCTACACCTTC.